The 21 T cell receptor beta chains listed next were all sequenced from one sample in a study of T cell repertoires in cytomegalovirus infection. TCRdb re-called the reads with MiXCR, one entry per CDR3 protein. This table has some 150,000 distinct CDR3 sequences, about a quarter appearing once. The sample comprised PBMCs. The receptors shown here come from a human donor in good health (CMV status not recorded). Some clones in this sample may be carry-over from other donors' samples.

This clonotype has a count of ten or more. The chain joins TRBV7-2 to TRBJ2-2, with 8 bases fitting TRBD2. This CDR3 contains 17 residues. The germline V gene has CDR1 SGHTA and CDR2 FQGNSA. V lost 1 base to trimming and J lost 6 bases; unmatched junction nucleotides: 10. DNA for the CDR3: TGTGCCAGCAGCTTAGTTATGAGCGGGAGTTTCGCCGGGGAGCTGTTTTTT. Protein sequence: CASSLVMSGSFAGELFF.

The V and J genes are TRBV12-3 or TRBV12-4 and TRBJ1-1; TRBD1 aligns across 7 bases. This CDR3 is 13 amino acids long. Unmatched junction bases numbered 3, after V lost 2 bases and J lost 6 bases. Here the CDR3 DNA reads TGTGCCAGCAGTTTACAGGGGGGAGCTGAAGCTTTCTTT. It translates to CASSLQGGAEAFF.

This clonotype has just a few counts. V usage is TRBV15 and J usage is TRBJ2-7; D unclear. CDR1 and CDR2 from the germline V gene are LNHNV and YYDKDF (reference sequence). CDR3 length: 14 residues. The ends were cut back, 2 bases at V and 2 bases at J, with 10 bases in the middle. The CDR3 region has the DNA TGTGCCACCAGCAGACTGGAAGTACCCTACGAGCAGTACTTC. It specifies CATSRLEVPYEQYF. Full variable domain (remainder filled in from reference TRBV15 and TRBJ2-7): DAMVIQNPRYQVTQFGKPVTLSCSQTLNHNVMYWYQQKSSQAPKLLFHYYDKDFNNEADTPDNFQSRRPNTSFCFLDIRSPGLGDTAMYLCATSRLEVPYEQYFGPGTRLTVT.

This chain uses TRBV5-5 with TRBJ2-7; 11 bases match TRBD2. Germline V CDR1 and CDR2: SGHKS, YYEKEE (reference sequence). V lost 5 bases, J lost 8 bases, and 9 bases stayed unmatched. The CDR3 sequence is 14 residues long. Here the CDR3 reads CASRILAGEYKQYF. CDR3 sequence (DNA): TGTGCCAGCAGGATACTAGCGGGAGAGTACAAGCAGTACTTC.

At least ten counts were recorded for this clonotype. V usage is TRBV7-8 and J usage is TRBJ1-1; 8 nucleotides agree with TRBD1. Trimming took 3 bases from V and 1 from J; bases not matched to a gene: 4. CDR1 and CDR2 (germline): SGHVS, FQNEAQ. The CDR3 is 15 residues long. The CDR3 here is CASSLAGGGNTEAFF. DNA of the CDR3: TGTGCCAGCAGCTTGGCAGGGGGCGGGAACACTGAAGCTTTCTTT.

This clonotype was picked up a small number of times. J is TRBJ1-2 and V is TRBV5-6; 7 bases fit TRBD1. With V trimmed by 1 base and J by 4 bases, 1 base remained unmatched. The germline V gene encodes CDR1 SGHDT and CDR2 YYEEEE. The CDR3 is 13 amino acids. CDR3: CASSLTGAYGYTF. As DNA, the CDR3 is TGTGCCAGCAGCTTGACAGGGGCCTATGGCTACACCTTC. Together with reference TRBV5-6 and TRBJ1-2, the CDR3 gives the full variable domain: DAGVTQSPTHLIKTRGQQVTLRCSPKSGHDTVSWYQQALGQGPQFIFQYYEEEERQRGNFPDRFSGHQFPNYSSELNVNALLLGDSALYLCASSLTGAYGYTFGSGTRLTVV.

V and J are TRBV7-9 and TRBJ2-7; 11 nucleotides line up with TRBD2. The CDR3 has 17 amino acids. The germline CDR1 and CDR2 sequences are SEHNR and FQNEAQ (reference sequence). The ends lost 4 bases at V and 5 bases at J; junction bases unmatched: 13. The DNA of the CDR3 is TGTGCCAGCAGCTCCTTGGGAGTTACTAGCGGGAGCCACGAGCAGTACTTC. This encodes CASSSLGVTSGSHEQYF.

This clonotype was counted many times. The rearrangement joins TRBV7-2 to TRBJ1-1, with TRBD1 as a possible D gene (6 bases). Germline V gives CDR1 SGHTA, CDR2 FQGNSA. The CDR3 runs to 15 residues. Trimming removed 1 base from V and 2 bases from J, with 11 bases in between. For the CDR3, the DNA is TGTGCCAGCAGCTTAGGGCAGGGGCTTAACACTGAAGCTTTCTTT. Translated: CASSLGQGLNTEAFF.

This chain connects TRBV5-1 to TRBJ2-1; 10 nucleotides line up with TRBD2. Unmatched junction bases numbered 5, after V lost 7 bases and J lost 7 bases. This CDR3 spans 13 amino acids. From germline, CDR1 is SGHRS and CDR2 YFSETQ. This CDR3 reads CASGGLAANEQFF. The DNA for the CDR3 is TGCGCCAGCGGTGGACTAGCGGCTAATGAGCAGTTCTTC.

This chain connects TRBV28 to TRBJ1-4; 8 nucleotides line up with TRBD1. Germline V gene sequence: CDR1 MDHEN, CDR2 SYDVKM. With V trimmed by 5 bases and J by 4 bases, 9 bases remained unmatched. The CDR3 consists of 16 residues. CDR3 nucleotides: TGTGCCAGCAGTGAACTCGGGACAGGCAGTAATGAAAAACTGTTTTTT. Protein sequence: CASSELGTGSNEKLFF.

This sequence joins TRBV5-1 and TRBJ2-7; D is possibly TRBD1 or TRBD2 (5 bases each). The CDR3 is made up of 12 amino acids. Per germline, CDR1 SGHRS and CDR2 YFSETQ. Trimming left V 3 bases short and J 6 bases short, with 10 bases between. CDR3 loop: CASSSSGSEQYF. The CDR3 region has the DNA TGCGCCAGCAGCTCCTCAGGGAGCGAGCAGTACTTC.

As regards this clonotype: One end of the junction is discordant with germline, which a read error may explain. The rearrangement links TRBV5-1 to TRBJ2-1, with TRBD1 matching 8 bases. This CDR3 is 15 amino acids long. The germline V gene encodes CDR1 SGHRS and CDR2 YFSETQ. CDR3 in DNA: TGTGCCAGTAGTCCGTCAGGGGGCGGCCACAATGAGCAGTTCTTC. This sequence encodes CASSPSGGGHNEQFF.

This clonotype was seen a handful of times. The V and J genes are TRBV20-1 and TRBJ1-1, with D hard to call. CDR1 is DFQATT, CDR2 SNEGSKA, per germline (reference sequence). CDR3 length equals 13 residues. Trimming cost V 5 bases and J 1 base, with 11 bases left between them. The CDR3 loop reads CSAPESGNTEAFF. In DNA, the CDR3 is TGCAGTGCTCCTGAGTCAGGGAACACTGAAGCTTTCTTT.

This chain links TRBV2 with TRBJ1-2, with 10 bases matching TRBD1. The germline gives CDR1 SNHLY, CDR2 FYNNEI. This CDR3 comprises 13 residues. With 4 bases clipped from V and 7 bases from J, the junction kept 3 bases outside the gene matches. The CDR3 protein is CASSGQGASGYTF. In DNA, the CDR3 is TGTGCCAGCAGTGGACAGGGGGCGTCTGGCTACACCTTC. The complete variable domain, with remaining parts taken from reference TRBV2 and TRBJ1-2, reads EPEVTQTPSHQVTQMGQEVILRCVPISNHLYFYWYRQILGQKVEFLVSFYNNEISEKSEIFDDQFSVERPDGSNFTLKIRSTKLEDSAMYFCASSGQGASGYTFGSGTRLTVV.

By share, this clonotype counts as medium-sized. The rearrangement links TRBV7-2 to TRBJ2-3; D is ambiguous. The CDR3 consists of 14 residues. Germline-derived CDR1 and CDR2 are SGHTA and FQGNSA. V shed 6 bases and J shed 1 base, with 11 bases lying between them. The CDR3 nucleotides read TGTGCCAGCAGAGTACGACGGGGCACAGATACGCAGTATTTT. Its translation: CASRVRRGTDTQYF.

The chain joins TRBV28 to TRBJ1-1; D ambiguous. V was shortened by 6 bases and J by 3 bases, with 14 bases between the two germline ends. This CDR3 has 14 residues. Germline values: CDR1 MDHEN, CDR2 SYDVKM. The CDR3 spells CASRIGGRDTEAFF. CDR3 DNA sequence: TGTGCCAGCAGGATTGGAGGCCGGGACACTGAAGCTTTCTTT.

The V gene is TRBV28, the J gene TRBJ2-4; D gene ambiguous. With 2 bases removed from V and 4 bases from J, the gap between germline ends came to 6 bases. Germline values: CDR1 MDHEN, CDR2 SYDVKM. There are 13 residues in the CDR3. The CDR3 sequence is CASSLDLKNIQYF. The CDR3 DNA reads as TGTGCCAGCAGTTTAGACTTAAAAAACATTCAGTACTTC.

This clonotype was seen repeatedly, ten times or more. The CDR3 sequence: CASSLGDLNTEAFF. The DNA for the CDR3 is TGTGCCAGCAGCTTGGGGGACCTGAACACTGAAGCTTTCTTT. The rearrangement links TRBV7-2 to TRBJ1-1, with D tentatively TRBD1 (5 bases). CDR1 SGHTA and CDR2 FQGNSA come from the germline V gene. The ends were cut back, 3 bases at V and 0 bases at J, with 8 bases in the middle. The CDR3 runs 14 residues.

Comment on this clonotype: A much larger clone lies one base from this, so it may be a read error. V is TRBV7-2 and J is TRBJ2-1; D unclear. The CDR3 extends over 14 amino acids. V was trimmed by 3 bases and J by 12 bases, leaving 18 bases between them. Germline V CDR1 and CDR2: SGHTA, FQGNSA. The CDR3 DNA sequence: TGTGCCAGCAGCTTGGGTACAACGGCTGGTGTGCAGTTCTTC. This translates into CASSLGTTAGVQFF.

In the case of this clonotype: Being one base from a much bigger clone, this may be a read error. The chain has TRBV28 and TRBJ1-1; D might be TRBD1 (6 bases). The CDR3 extends over 13 amino acids. Per germline, CDR1 MDHEN and CDR2 SYDVKM. CDR3 in amino acids: CASSWGLNTVAFF. DNA for the CDR3: TGTGCCAGCAGTTGGGGGCTGAACACTGTAGCTTTCTTT.

The chain is built from TRBV19 and TRBJ1-1; D gene uncertain. CDR3 length: 14 residues. Germline-derived CDR1 and CDR2 are LNHDA and SQIVND (reference sequence). The ends were cut back, 5 bases at V and 0 bases at J, with 10 bases in the middle. DNA of the CDR3: TGTGCCAGTAGTCCGCTGACCATGAACACTGAAGCTTTCTTT. Protein: CASSPLTMNTEAFF.